One and the same sample provided the 5 T cell receptor beta chains below, sequenced in a study of blood T cell repertoires in COVID-19. The assay was immunoSEQ multiplex PCR, and TCRdb's table has in-frame clones only and misses some. The repertoire holds 300,000 to 450,000 clones, with 85% to 90% as singletons. The sequencing input was peripheral blood. These receptor sequences come from a human donor in a cohort sampled during active COVID-19.

The chain recombines TRBV7-8 with TRBJ2-2, with D possibly being TRBD1 (5 bases). Germline V gene sequence: CDR1 SGHVS, CDR2 FQNEAQ. CDR3 length equals 13 residues. V lost 2 bases to trimming and J lost 5 bases, with 6 bases between them. The CDR3 loop reads CASSLRGTGELFF. In nucleotides, the CDR3 is TGTGCCAGCAGCTTAAGGGGTACCGGGGAGCTGTTTTTT.

The chain carries TRBV29-1 and TRBJ1-2; D remains ambiguous. CDR1 and CDR2 from the germline V gene are SQVTM and ANQGSEA. Trimming took 4 bases from V and 4 from J, leaving 13 bases between them. This CDR3 has 13 amino acids. CDR3 in DNA: TGCAGCGTTGTGAGTCAGGACTTCTATGGCTACACCTTC. Its translation: CSVVSQDFYGYTF.

This clone was seen only a few times. The CDR3 here is CASSSGGGQLDYEQYF. The CDR3 nucleotides read TGTGCCAGCAGTTCAGGTGGGGGACAGCTCGACTACGAGCAGTACTTC. This chain connects TRBV28 to TRBJ2-7; 7 positions agree with TRBD1. With V trimmed by 4 bases and J by 3 bases, 12 bases remained unmatched. Germline CDR1 reads MDHEN; CDR2 reads SYDVKM. The CDR3 covers 16 residues.

The genes are TRBV12-1 and TRBJ2-1; whether TRBD2, the table's D call, matches the DNA was not checked. TRBV12-1 is tagged as a pseudogene. This CDR3 contains 16 residues. In DNA form, the CDR3 reads TGTGCCGGGACTAGCGGGAGGGCCTCACGGGACAATGAGCAGTTCTTC. Protein product: CAGTSGRASRDNEQFF.

The chain couples TRBV3-1 (or the pseudogene TRBV3-2) to TRBJ1-1; 7 bases match TRBD1. CDR1 and CDR2 (germline): LGHDT, YNNKEL (reference sequence). Trimming cost V 4 bases and J 0 bases; bases outside gene matches: 5. There are 15 residues in the CDR3. CDR3 in amino acids: CASSRRQGLNTEAFF. CDR3 in DNA: TGTGCCAGCAGCCGAAGACAGGGATTGAACACTGAAGCTTTCTTT.